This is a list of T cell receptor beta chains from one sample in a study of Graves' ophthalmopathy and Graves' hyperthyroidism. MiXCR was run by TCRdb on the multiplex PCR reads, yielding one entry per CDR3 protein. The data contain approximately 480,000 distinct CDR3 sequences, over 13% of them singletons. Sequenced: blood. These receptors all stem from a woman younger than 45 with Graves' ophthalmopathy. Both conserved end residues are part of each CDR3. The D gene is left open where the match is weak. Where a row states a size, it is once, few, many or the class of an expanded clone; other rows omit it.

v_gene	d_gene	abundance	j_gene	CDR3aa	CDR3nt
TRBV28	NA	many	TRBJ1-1	CASSHPNLYGAFF	TGTGCCAGCAGTCATCCAAACCTATACGGAGCTTTCTTT
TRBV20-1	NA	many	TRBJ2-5	CSARRTAETQYF	TGCAGTGCTAGGCGGACAGCAGAGACCCAGTACTTC
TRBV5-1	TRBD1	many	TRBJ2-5	CASSLEQGAGETQYF	TGCGCCAGCAGCTTGGAACAGGGGGCGGGAGAGACCCAGTACTTC
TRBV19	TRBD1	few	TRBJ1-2	CASSIGPWTGDLNYGYTF	TGTGCCAGTAGTATAGGCCCCTGGACAGGGGACTTGAACTATGGCTACACCTTC
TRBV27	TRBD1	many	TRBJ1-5	CATSGTGPQPQHF	TGTGCCACCTCCGGGACAGGGCCTCAGCCCCAGCATTTT
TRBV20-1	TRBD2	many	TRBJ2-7	CSAGSLAHHPYEQYF	TGCAGTGCCGGGTCACTAGCGCACCACCCCTACGAGCAGTACTTC
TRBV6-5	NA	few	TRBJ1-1	CASSYGWRSEAFF	TGTGCCAGCAGTTACGGGTGGAGATCTGAAGCTTTCTTT
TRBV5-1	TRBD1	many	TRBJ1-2	CASSLGTGNGYTF	TGCGCCAGCAGCCTAGGGACAGGGAATGGCTACACCTTC
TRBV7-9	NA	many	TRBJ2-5	CASSPPWGPQETQYF	TGTGCCAGCAGCCCACCGTGGGGGCCCCAAGAGACCCAGTACTTC
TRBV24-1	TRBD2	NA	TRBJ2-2	CATSDPKGLAGETGELFF	TGTGCCACCAGTGACCCCAAGGGACTAGCGGGAGAAACCGGGGAGCTGTTTTTT
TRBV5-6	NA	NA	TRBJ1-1	CASSLGREGVAFF	TGTGCCAGCAGCTTGGGGAGGGAGGGTGTCGCTTTCTTT
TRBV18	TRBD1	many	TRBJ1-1	CASSPLDRLNTEAFF	TGTGCCAGCTCACCTCTGGACAGGTTAAACACTGAAGCTTTCTTT